Shown below are 24 T cell receptor beta chains from a single sample sequenced in a study of shared clonotypes between healthy human individuals. Clones were read by immunoSEQ multiplex PCR, and TCRdb kept only the in-frame ones, dropping some. The data contain 850,000 to 1,200,000 clones, more than 60% of them singletons. Specimen: memory CD4+ T cells sorted from blood. As for subset: CD45RA-negative fraction. Receptors were obtained from a man younger than 35 in good health.

The chain recombines TRBV13 with TRBJ1-1; weak D call: TRBD1 (5 bases). The CDR3 spans 16 residues. Germline loops: CDR1 PRHDT, CDR2 FYEKMQ (reference sequence). V was trimmed by 2 bases and J by 0 bases, leaving 13 bases between them. The chain's CDR3 is CASSLFGGLLNTEAFF. The CDR3 nucleotides are TGTGCCAGCAGCTTATTTGGGGGATTACTGAACACTGAAGCTTTCTTT. The full variable domain, completed using reference TRBV13 and TRBJ1-1, is AAGVIQSPRHLIKEKRETATLKCYPIPRHDTVYWYQQGPGQDPQFLISFYEKMQSDKGSIPDRFSAQQFSDYHSELNMSSLELGDSALYFCASSLFGGLLNTEAFFGQGTRLTVV.

The J gene is TRBJ1-6, the V gene TRBV10-1; 8 nucleotides line up with TRBD1. CDR1 is WNHNN, CDR2 SYGVQD, per germline (reference sequence). Trimming removed 4 bases from V and 10 bases from J; junction bases left unmatched: 6. CDR3 length: 14 residues. The DNA for the CDR3 is TGCGCCAGCAGTGCGGACAGGGATGTCTCACCCCTCCACTTT. Protein product: CASSADRDVSPLHF.

The sample holds one count of this clone. The rearrangement links TRBV2 to TRBJ2-7; 10 bases map to TRBD1. Losses at the gene ends were 3 bases for V and 6 bases for J; bases not matched to a gene: 8. The CDR3 extends over 15 amino acids. Germline V lookup: CDR1 SNHLY, CDR2 FYNNEI. The chain's CDR3 is CASSETGQGFGEQYF. Written as DNA, the CDR3 is TGTGCCAGCAGTGAGACGGGACAGGGGTTTGGCGAGCAGTACTTC. The variable domain in full, with the rest retrieved from reference TRBV2 and TRBJ2-7, is EPEVTQTPSHQVTQMGQEVILRCVPISNHLYFYWYRQILGQKVEFLVSFYNNEISEKSEIFDDQFSVERPDGSNFTLKIRSTKLEDSAMYFCASSETGQGFGEQYFGPGTRLTVT.

The chain combines TRBV7-8 with TRBJ2-1, with 7 bases identical to TRBD2. The germline CDR1 and CDR2 sequences are SGHVS and FQNEAQ. The J segment lost 9 bases and the V segment lost 5 bases, leaving 13 bases of the junction unmatched. This CDR3 is 15 amino acids long. CDR3 amino acids: CASSPTGGRLSEQFF. CDR3 nucleotides: TGTGCCAGCAGCCCCACGGGAGGCCGTCTAAGTGAGCAGTTCTTC.

The CDR3 is CASIQSAALETQYF. CDR3 in DNA: TGTGCCAGCATCCAATCTGCGGCCCTTGAGACCCAGTACTTC. The rearrangement links TRBV6-6 to TRBJ2-5, with D hard to call. CDR1 is MNHNY, CDR2 SVGAGI, per germline (reference sequence). The CDR3 runs to 14 residues. V was cut by 7 bases and J by 5 bases, with 17 bases left in between.

The genes are TRBV5-1 and TRBJ2-5, with D unresolved. Germline CDR1 reads SGHRS; CDR2 reads YFSETQ. With 2 bases removed from V and 3 bases from J, the gap between germline ends came to 11 bases. There are 14 residues in the CDR3. DNA for the CDR3: TGCGCCAGCAGCTTTAGTGACACGGAAGAGACCCAGTACTTC. It yields the protein CASSFSDTEETQYF.

As DNA, the CDR3 is TGTGCCAGCTCACTATTACCGACAGGGGGATCCCACAATCAGCCCCAGCATTTT. It specifies CASSLLPTGGSHNQPQHF. The V and J genes are TRBV18 and TRBJ1-5, with TRBD1 matching 9 bases. Per germline, CDR1 KGHSH and CDR2 LQKENI. The CDR3 sequence is 18 residues long. The trim removed 4 bases at V and 3 bases at J, leaving 13 bases unmatched.

Turning to this clone: At the DNA level, this CDR3 is encoded by other sequences in the same sample as well. V is TRBV5-1 and J is TRBJ2-7; no clear D gene. The germline V gene has CDR1 SGHRS and CDR2 YFSETQ. Trimming left V 0 bases short and J 1 base short, with 5 bases between. The CDR3 contains 13 residues. For the CDR3, the DNA is TGCGCCAGCAGCTTGGAGGGTTCCTACGAGCAGTACTTC. Translating gives CASSLEGSYEQYF.

Details on this clone: The sample contains more than one DNA sequence encoding this CDR3. The chain recombines TRBV11-1 with TRBJ1-2; TRBD1 might be the D (6 bases). The V end was cut by 3 bases, the J end by 0 bases, with 8 bases between. Germline CDR1 is SGHAT and CDR2 is FQDESV (reference sequence). The CDR3 consists of 14 residues. Here the CDR3 reads CASSFRGANYGYTF. In DNA form, the CDR3 reads TGTGCCAGCAGCTTCAGGGGTGCTAACTATGGCTACACCTTC.

Ten or more counts support this clone. This chain links TRBV2 with TRBJ2-5, with 7 positions matching TRBD1. The CDR3 is 14 amino acids. In germline, CDR1 is SNHLY, CDR2 FYNNEI. V lost 1 base and J lost 5; bases outside the gene matches: 4. The CDR3 DNA reads as TGTGCCAGCAGTGAAGTGATAGGGGGCGAGACCCAGTACTTC. It encodes CASSEVIGGETQYF.

Points on this clone: A much larger clone differs by one base, so this may be a read error. Other DNA sequences in this specimen translate into the identical CDR3. The V call is TRBV4-1, the J call TRBJ1-4; 9 bases align to TRBD1. This CDR3 is 14 amino acids long. CDR1 and CDR2 from the germline V gene are MGHRA and YSYEKL. This CDR3 is CASSRPGQGEKLFF. The CDR3 DNA follows: TGCGCCAGCAGCCGTCCGGGACAGGGCGAAAAGCTGTTTTTT.

The gene calls are TRBV28 and TRBJ2-1, with D perhaps given as TRBD1 or TRBD2 (5 bases each). V lost 9 bases to trimming and J lost 0 bases, with 21 bases between them. Germline CDR1 MDHEN, CDR2 SYDVKM. The CDR3 totals 17 residues. DNA of the CDR3: TGTGCCAGGGGGGTATTCTGCCTTCTTAGCTCCTACAATGAGCAGTTCTTC. The encoded protein is CARGVFCLLSSYNEQFF. Looking up the rest from reference TRBV28 and TRBJ2-1 gives the full variable domain: DVKVTQSSRYLVKRTGEKVFLECVQDMDHENMFWYRQDPGLGLRLIYFSYDVKMKEKGDIPEGYSVSREKKERFSLILESASTNQTSMYLCARGVFCLLSSYNEQFFGPGTRLTVL.

This sequence joins TRBV19 and TRBJ2-7, with D possibly TRBD1 on 6 matching bases. The CDR3 spans 15 residues. Germline CDR1 LNHDA, CDR2 SQIVND (reference sequence). The germline V and J ends were trimmed by 5 bases and 2 bases, with 16 bases remaining between them. In nucleotides, the CDR3 is TGTGCCAGTAGTGAACACCGGGACACAACCTACGAGCAGTACTTC. Amino acids: CASSEHRDTTYEQYF.

The chain carries TRBV15 and TRBJ2-4; D is perhaps TRBD2 (6 bases). The CDR3 has 13 residues. Deletions cut 3 bases from V and 9 bases from J, with 12 bases between. Germline CDR1 LNHNV, CDR2 YYDKDF (reference sequence). CDR3 sequence reads: CATSSDYGGIQYF. The CDR3 DNA is TGTGCCACCAGCAGTGACTACGGGGGCATTCAGTACTTC.

Only a few counts were recorded for this clone. This chain connects TRBV7-6 to TRBJ2-3; D is perhaps TRBD1 (6 bases). The CDR3 length is 15 residues. Between the trimmed V and J ends, which lost 5 bases and 4 bases, there was a span of 16 bases. Germline lookup yields CDR1 SGHVS and CDR2 FNYEAQ. The CDR3 loop reads CASSRGSKGADTQYF. CDR3 nucleotides: TGTGCCAGCAGCCGTGGGTCAAAGGGGGCAGATACGCAGTATTTT. Supplemented by reference TRBV7-6 and TRBJ2-3, the full variable domain reads GAGVSQSPRYKVTKRGQDVALRCDPISGHVSLYWYRQALGQGPEFLTYFNYEAQQDKSGLPNDRFSAERPEGSISTLTIQRTEQRDSAMYRCASSRGSKGADTQYFGPGTRLTVL.

Note on this clone: Other nucleotide sequences in the sample specify the same CDR3. The chain is built from TRBV5-1 and TRBJ2-1, with 12 bases identical to TRBD2. V trimming: 3 bases; J trimming: 4 bases; junction bases outside the gene matches: 2. The V gene's germline CDR1 is SGHRS and CDR2 YFSETQ. The CDR3 has 15 residues. The CDR3 is CASSSGLAGYNEQFF. CDR3 bases: TGCGCCAGCAGCTCCGGACTAGCGGGATACAATGAGCAGTTCTTC.

The chain has TRBV5-5 and TRBJ1-2, with no clear D. V was trimmed by 4 bases and J by 2 bases, leaving 15 bases between them. Germline V gives CDR1 SGHKS, CDR2 YYEKEE (reference sequence). The CDR3 loop spans 15 amino acids. Here the CDR3 DNA reads TGTGCCAGCAGCCCCCAAGGGATAAACAACTATGGCTACACCTTC. It codes for CASSPQGINNYGYTF.

This chain connects TRBV10-3 to TRBJ1-1; D remains unclear. The length of the CDR3 is 14 residues. Deletions cut 3 bases from V and 4 bases from J, with 12 bases between. CDR1 ENHRY and CDR2 SYGVKD come from the germline V gene. The CDR3 DNA reads TGTGCCATCAGTGATCAAGGATGGGGCACTGAAGCTTTCTTT. Amino acids: CAISDQGWGTEAFF.

The chain employs TRBV27 and TRBJ2-7; 12 bases fit TRBD2. V shed 5 bases and J 5 bases; nucleotides not matched to a gene: 4. Looked up from germline, CDR1 is MNHEY and CDR2 is SMNVEV (reference sequence). The CDR3 loop spans 14 amino acids. In nucleotides, the CDR3 is TGTGCCAGCAGTACTAGCGGGAGGATAAACGAGCAGTACTTC. Its translation is CASSTSGRINEQYF.

This rearrangement joins TRBV7-8 to TRBJ1-4; no firm D call. V was shortened by 5 bases and J by 11 bases, with 12 bases between the two germline ends. The CDR3 runs to 12 residues. Germline-derived CDR1 and CDR2 are SGHVS and FQNEAQ. For the CDR3, the DNA is TGTGCCAGCAGCCCCGCTGTTCTGAAACTGTTTTTT. Translation: CASSPAVLKLFF.

The chain couples TRBV6-5 to TRBJ1-2; D is uncertain. In germline, CDR1 is MNHEY, CDR2 SVGAGI. V lost 0 bases to trimming and J lost 6 bases, with 11 bases between them. The CDR3 totals 14 residues. DNA for the CDR3: TGTGCCAGCAGTTACTCTTACATCTCTGATGGCTACACCTTC. Amino acid sequence: CASSYSYISDGYTF.

This chain uses TRBV9 with TRBJ2-5, with 12 bases fitting TRBD2. The trim removed 4 bases at V and 5 bases at J, leaving 9 bases unmatched. CDR1 SGDLS and CDR2 YYNGEE come from the germline V gene. The CDR3 sequence is 16 residues long. The chain's CDR3 is CASSPGASGGAETQYF. The CDR3 coding sequence is TGTGCCAGCAGCCCTGGCGCTAGCGGGGGGGCGGAGACCCAGTACTTC. Looking up the rest from reference TRBV9 and TRBJ2-5 gives the full variable domain: DSGVTQTPKHLITATGQRVTLRCSPRSGDLSVYWYQQSLDQGLQFLIQYYNGEERAKGNILERFSAQQFPDLHSELNLSSLELGDSALYFCASSPGASGGAETQYFGPGTRLLVL.

The chain carries TRBV7-6 and TRBJ2-2, with D unresolved. The germline V gene encodes CDR1 SGHVS and CDR2 FNYEAQ. The CDR3 consists of 12 residues. V was clipped by 7 bases and J by 11 bases, with 14 bases between them. The CDR3 DNA follows: TGTGCCAGCAACCTCCTAAGTGGAGAGCTGTTTTTT. It yields the protein CASNLLSGELFF.

This clone occurred a few times. V usage is TRBV7-3 and J usage is TRBJ2-2; 7 nucleotides match TRBD2. The germline CDR1 and CDR2 sequences are SGHTA and FQGTGA. Trimming took 5 bases from V and 1 from J; bases not matched to a gene: 7. The CDR3 is 16 residues long. CDR3 DNA: TGTGCCAGCAGCCCCCGAGTAGCGGGGAACACCGGGGAGCTGTTTTTT. Translated, it gives CASSPRVAGNTGELFF.